This T cell receptor (beta chain) was observed in a study of T-cell reconstitution after alpha-beta-depleted transplantation in children. It was with unique molecular identifiers that the TCRbeta library was prepared. TCRdb itself ran the PCR reads through MiXCR, one entry per CDR3 protein. Of about 400,000 distinct CDR3 sequences listed, less than 15% are singletons. Per germline, CDR1 MNHNS and CDR2 SASEGT. The CDR3 consists of 12 residues. Between the trimmed V and J ends, which lost 6 bases and 5 bases, there was a span of 8 bases. The sample here was PBMCs, taken from the stem cell graft. V gene TRBV6-1 combines with J gene TRBJ1-5, with D hard to call. This TCR derives from a human donor who donated a stem cell graft to a child with Fanconi anemia. This CDR3 reads CASSPSHQPQHF. CDR3 DNA sequence: TGTGCCAGCAGCCCCAGTCATCAGCCCCAGCATTTT.